Listed below are T cell receptor beta chains from one sample, sequenced in a study of cytotoxic CD8 clonotypes in ibrutinib-treated CLL. Produced via immunoSEQ multiplex PCR; TCRdb's table is partial and in-frame only. The sample consists of about 140,000 clones, around 90% of them appearing once. Sequencing used PBMCs, obtained after 12 months of ibrutinib treatment. The receptors come from a human donor with chronic lymphocytic leukemia. The conserved cysteine and the conserved F or W are not part of the CDR3 here. Clone size, where shown, is once, few, many, or a class for clones that have expanded.

>TRBV25-1|.|TRBJ1-3
ATSGGIFSGNTIY
>TRBV4-1|.|TRBJ2-1
ASSIRDEQF
>TRBV11-2|.|TRBJ2-5
ASSPFGGSGSYQETQY
>TRBV5-4|.|TRBJ2-2
ASSLAGGSNTGELF
>TRBV12-1|.|TRBJ2-1
ASSFSVASSYNEQF
>TRBV7-6|.|TRBJ2-1
ASRPNPGLAGDHEQF
>TRBV27|.|TRBJ2-6
ASSLNWGSGANVLT
>TRBV7-3|.|TRBJ2-1
ASSSGLAPYNEQF
>TRBV9|once|TRBJ2-4
ASSVEGAAKNIQY
>TRBV11-2|.|TRBJ2-7
ASSEGLAGTYEQY
>TRBV7-9|few|TRBJ1-5
ASSLAGSGNQPQH
>TRBV7-9|.|TRBJ2-5
ASSLMLRLAAEETQY
>TRBV15|.|TRBJ2-7
ATSRDISYEQY
>TRBV27|.|TRBJ2-7
ASSLSMYGTGAYEQY
>TRBV7-8|.|TRBJ2-5
ASSLGQLQETQY
>TRBV27|.|TRBJ2-7
ASSYGLVGGYEQY
>TRBV7-2|.|TRBJ2-5
ASSIWTSLGETQY
>TRBV6-6|.|TRBJ1-4
ASKNNRLTTNEKLF